What follows describes a single T cell receptor beta chain. When the RNA was reverse transcribed, random hexamers were used with an input of about 0.5 to 1 ug. TCRdb called the immunoSEQ multiplex PCR reads again in MiXCR, with one record for every CDR3 protein. Of some 200,000 distinct CDR3 sequences in the sample, approximately 94% were seen once. The CDR3 has 11 residues. CDR1 DFQATT and CDR2 SNEGSKA come from the germline V gene (reference sequence). The V gene lost 4 bases and the J gene lost 5 bases, with 8 bases spanning the gap. The data originate from a study of CD8 T cells in Susac syndrome. The study used healthy donors as controls matched for age and sex. TEMRA cells were FACS-enriched, while CD8+ and CD4+ T cells were negatively isolated.

The chain couples TRBV20-1 to TRBJ1-2; no clear D. The receptor's source is a human donor in good health. Sample: CD4+ T cells from PBMCs. CDR3 nucleotides: TGCAGTGCTACCCGTCCGTATGGCTACACCTTC. Its protein product is CSATRPYGYTF.